The next 14 T cell receptor beta chains were all read from a single sample in a study of cytomegalovirus exposure and HLA in healthy donors. The PCR contained 60 Vbeta and 13 Jbeta primers. The table came from immunoSEQ multiplex PCR; TCRdb's copy has only in-frame clones and leaves some out. The sample has about 200,000 clones; under 80% are singletons. The source material was PBMCs. These receptors came from a girl under 10 years old in good health and CMV-seronegative.

The V and J genes are TRBV18 and TRBJ1-1, with 7 bases lining up with TRBD1. Germline V gene sequence: CDR1 KGHSH, CDR2 LQKENI. V shed 6 bases and J 6 bases; nucleotides not matched to a gene: 7. This CDR3 contains 13 residues. The CDR3 region is CASSLQQGPEAFF. CDR3 in DNA: TGTGCCAGCTCGCTACAACAGGGGCCTGAAGCTTTCTTT.

The chain links TRBV19 to TRBJ2-1; D is undetermined. The V gene lost 0 bases and the J gene lost 6 bases, with 15 bases spanning the gap. The CDR3 is 16 amino acids. Germline V gene lookup returns CDR1 LNHDA and CDR2 SQIVND (reference sequence). The CDR3 protein is CASSIDLIGVGNEQFF. The CDR3 DNA is TGTGCCAGTAGTATAGATCTCATAGGAGTGGGCAATGAGCAGTTCTTC. The variable domain in full, with the rest retrieved from reference TRBV19 and TRBJ2-1, is DGGITQSPKYLFRKEGQNVTLSCEQNLNHDAMYWYRQDPGQGLRLIYYSQIVNDFQKGDIAEGYSVSREKKESFPLTVTSAQKNPTAFYLCASSIDLIGVGNEQFFGPGTRLTVL.

Details on this clone: Its ends do not fully match the called genes, so a read error is possible. This chain uses TRBV6-4 with TRBJ2-1, with 14 bases lining up with TRBD2. Germline V CDR1 and CDR2: MRHNA, SNTAGT. The CDR3 runs 18 residues. CDR3 sequence: CASSKRASTSGRAEEQLF. In DNA form, the CDR3 reads TGTGCCAGCAGTAAGAGGGCCTCGACTAGCGGGAGGGCAGAGGAGCAGCTCTTC.

This chain connects TRBV9 to TRBJ2-2; 10 bases are shared with TRBD1. The J segment lost 4 bases and the V segment lost 7 bases, leaving 10 bases of the junction unmatched. CDR1 is SGDLS, CDR2 YYNGEE, per germline. The CDR3 runs to 16 residues. The CDR3, as DNA: TGTGCCAGCCGGGCGACAGGGGGCTGGGGCACCGGGGAGCTGTTTTTT. Translated: CASRATGGWGTGELFF.

The gene calls are TRBV7-2 and TRBJ2-7, with TRBD2 matching over 13 bases. V lost 1 base to trimming and J lost 6 bases; unmatched junction nucleotides: 3. Germline CDR1 and CDR2: SGHTA and FQGNSA. The CDR3 contains 15 residues. CDR3 region: CASSLDGLAGVEQYF. CDR3 coding DNA: TGTGCCAGCAGCTTAGACGGACTAGCGGGAGTCGAGCAGTACTTC. Supplemented by reference TRBV7-2 and TRBJ2-7, the full variable domain reads GAGVSQSPSNKVTEKGKDVELRCDPISGHTALYWYRQSLGQGLEFLIYFQGNSAPDKSGLPSDRFSAERTGGSVSTLTIQRTQQEDSAVYLCASSLDGLAGVEQYFGPGTRLTVT.

There are a few counts of this clone. The J gene is TRBJ1-6, the V gene TRBV10-2; 10 nucleotides agree with TRBD1. V was clipped by 5 bases and J by 16 bases; unmatched bases: 11. CDR1 WSHSY and CDR2 SAAADI come from the germline V gene. The length of the CDR3 is 14 residues. Here the CDR3 DNA reads TGCGCCAGCAGTCCCGGGACAGGGGTGGGATCTCTCCACTTT. Translation gives CASSPGTGVGSLHF.

J is TRBJ1-1 and V is TRBV7-2; TRBD1 matches at 9 bases. The germline V gene has CDR1 SGHTA and CDR2 FQGNSA. V lost 5 bases to trimming and J lost 4 bases; unmatched junction nucleotides: 8. This CDR3 spans 15 amino acids. The CDR3 DNA follows: TGTGCCAGCAGCCCGGACAGGGGTAGACTCACTGAAGCTTTCTTT. It codes for CASSPDRGRLTEAFF.

To note about this clone: One end of the junction varies from germline; a read error may be responsible. The rearrangement joins TRBV7-9 to TRBJ2-3; 9 nucleotides match TRBD2. CDR1 is SEHNR, CDR2 FQNEAQ, per germline (reference sequence). CDR3 length: 15 amino acids. CDR3 nucleotides: TGTGCCAGCAGGTTAGCGGGGGCTAGCACAGATACGCAGTATTTT. Amino acids: CASRLAGASTDTQYF.

The chain combines TRBV9 with TRBJ2-1, with 8 positions matching TRBD1. The CDR3 is 16 residues long. Germline V lookup: CDR1 SGDLS, CDR2 YYNGEE. The ends lost 3 bases at V and 6 bases at J; junction bases unmatched: 11. The CDR3 DNA reads as TGTGCCAGCAGCGCTCCGGACAGGGAGGTTACCAATGAGCAGTTCTTC. This translates into CASSAPDREVTNEQFF.

This CDR3 is CASSLKYNTEAFF. CDR3 nucleotide sequence: TGTGCCAGCAGCCTAAAATACAACACTGAAGCTTTCTTT. This rearrangement joins TRBV5-4 to TRBJ1-1; D uncertain. CDR3 size: 13 residues. The ends were cut back, 4 bases at V and 2 bases at J, with 9 bases in the middle. CDR1 is SGHNT, CDR2 YYREEE, per germline (reference sequence).

J is TRBJ2-4 and V is TRBV5-4; 11 bases fit TRBD1. This CDR3 has 16 residues. In germline, CDR1 is SGHNT, CDR2 YYREEE (reference sequence). V lost 4 bases and J lost 8; bases outside the gene matches: 11. CDR3 amino acids: CASSPTSGQGADIQYF. Here the CDR3 DNA reads TGTGCCAGCAGCCCAACAAGCGGACAGGGGGCGGACATTCAGTACTTC.

The sample holds one count of this clone. The chain combines TRBV11-2 with TRBJ2-6, with D possibly TRBD2 on 5 matching bases. This CDR3 comprises 15 residues. V was trimmed by 4 bases and J by 4 bases, leaving 11 bases between them. Looked up from germline, CDR1 is SGHAT and CDR2 is FQNNGV. The CDR3 coding sequence is TGTGCCAGCAGCTGGCGGACTGGCGGGGCCAACGTCCTGACTTTC. Amino acid sequence: CASSWRTGGANVLTF.

The CDR3, as DNA: TGTGCCAGCAGCTTGGGAGGCTGGACTGAAGCTTTCTTT. This sequence encodes CASSLGGWTEAFF. The chain carries TRBV5-6 and TRBJ1-1, with no clear D. The CDR3 length is 13 residues. Germline V gene data show CDR1 as SGHDT and CDR2 as YYEEEE. V gave up 0 bases and J gave up 5 bases, with 8 bases separating them.

V usage is TRBV30 and J usage is TRBJ2-6; 9 nucleotides agree with TRBD2. Germline assignment: CDR1 GTSNPN and CDR2 SVGIG (reference sequence). There are 16 residues in the CDR3. The V and J ends lost 3 bases and 2 bases, in that order; junction bases with no gene match: 5. The DNA of the CDR3 is TGTGCCTGGAGGACTAGCGGTAGACCTGGGGCCAACGTCCTGACTTTC. Translation: CAWRTSGRPGANVLTF.